A single sample is the source of the 2 T cell receptor beta chains below, sequenced in a study of glioma-infiltrating T cells. TCR alpha and beta CDR3 regions were amplified from RNA using iRepertoire nested multiplex PCR. Via MiXCR, TCRdb re-called the multiplex PCR reads, giving one row per CDR3 protein. Among around 130,000 distinct CDR3 sequences listed, more than 20% were seen once. Sequencing used glioma tissue, nonneoplastic brain tissue, or PBMCs (not recorded which). These receptors originate from a human donor with low-grade glioma or glioblastoma, undergoing nonglioma brain surgery, or in good health (not recorded which).

The V and J genes are TRBV29-1 and TRBJ2-3, with a possible D match to TRBD1 (6 bases). Germline assignment: CDR1 SQVTM and CDR2 ANQGSEA. Trimming took off 5 bases at V and 10 bases at J, with 13 bases between the two ends. This CDR3 has 11 amino acids. The CDR3 sequence: CSVTTGSAQYF. In DNA, the CDR3 is TGCAGCGTTACCACAGGGTCGGCGCAGTATTTT.

The table lists this clonotype with a count of one. The rearrangement uses TRBV12-3 or TRBV12-4 and TRBJ1-3, with unresolved D. V was shortened by 2 bases and J by 3 bases, with 8 bases between the two germline ends. The CDR3 is made up of 14 amino acids. The CDR3 sequence: CASSLRAIGNTIYF. CDR3 bases: TGTGCCAGCAGTTTACGGGCGATTGGAAACACCATATATTTT.